This T cell receptor (beta chain) was identified in a study of blood T cell repertoires in COVID-19. About the study: The analysed material was cDNA or gDNA that came from T cells, B-cell-depleted T cells, or PBMCs.

Enrolment of Seattle patients took place during active infection, and they were followed longitudinally. As handled by the study authors: Counts of nucleated cells, estimated from reference gene primer amplification, were obtained. Method: immunoSEQ multiplex PCR; TCRdb's copy keeps in-frame clones and lacks some. V, J and clone size derive from that table, while D and trimming were established from the DNA sequence. The table lists around 310,000 clones, around 90% of them singletons. The germline V and J ends were trimmed by 0 bases and 4 bases, with 13 bases remaining between them. Germline CDR1 and CDR2: SGDLS and YYNGEE. The CDR3 sequence is 15 residues long.

The chain is built from TRBV9 and TRBJ1-2; a weak D match, TRBD1 (6 bases). Sequencing used peripheral blood. The TCR was taken from a woman aged 40 to 49 with COVID-19, enrolled during active disease. In DNA, the CDR3 is TGTGCCAGCAGCGTAGAAGGTAGAGGGGGCTATGGCTACACCTTC. This translates into CASSVEGRGGYGYTF.